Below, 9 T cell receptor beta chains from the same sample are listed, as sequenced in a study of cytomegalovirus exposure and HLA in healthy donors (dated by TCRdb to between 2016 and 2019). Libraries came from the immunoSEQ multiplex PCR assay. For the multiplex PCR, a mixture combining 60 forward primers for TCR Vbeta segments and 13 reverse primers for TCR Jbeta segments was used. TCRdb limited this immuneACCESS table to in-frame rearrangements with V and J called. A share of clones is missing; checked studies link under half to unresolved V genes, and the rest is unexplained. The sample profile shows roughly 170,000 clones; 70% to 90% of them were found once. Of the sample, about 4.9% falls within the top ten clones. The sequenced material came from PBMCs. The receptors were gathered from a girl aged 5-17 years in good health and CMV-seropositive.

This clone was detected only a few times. The CDR3 DNA reads TGTGCCAGCAGCGACAGGGTGGGCTATGGCTACACCTTC. Translated, it gives CASSDRVGYGYTF. The chain joins TRBV6-5 to TRBJ1-2, with 7 bases that match TRBD1. With 6 bases clipped from V and 4 bases from J, the junction kept 5 bases outside the gene matches. Germline CDR1 reads MNHEY; CDR2 reads SVGAGI. This CDR3 is built from 13 residues.

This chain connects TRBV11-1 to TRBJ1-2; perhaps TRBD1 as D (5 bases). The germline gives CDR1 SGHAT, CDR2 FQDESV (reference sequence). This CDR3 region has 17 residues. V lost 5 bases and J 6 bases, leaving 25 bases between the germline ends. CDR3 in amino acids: CASSLSVPDSTHDGYTF. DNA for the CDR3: TGTGCCAGCAGCCTATCTGTGCCTGACAGTACCCATGATGGCTACACCTTC.

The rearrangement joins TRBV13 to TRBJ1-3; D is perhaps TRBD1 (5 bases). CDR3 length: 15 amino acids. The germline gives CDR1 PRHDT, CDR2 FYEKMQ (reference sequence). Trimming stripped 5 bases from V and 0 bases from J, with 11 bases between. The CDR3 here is CASSIQGLSGNTIYF. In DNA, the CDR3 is TGTGCCAGCAGCATTCAGGGCCTCTCTGGAAACACCATATATTTT.

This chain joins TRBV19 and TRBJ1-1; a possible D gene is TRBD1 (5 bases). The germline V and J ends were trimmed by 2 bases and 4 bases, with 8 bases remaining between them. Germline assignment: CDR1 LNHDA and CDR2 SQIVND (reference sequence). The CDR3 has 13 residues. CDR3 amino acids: CASSIQGRTEAFF. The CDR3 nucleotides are TGTGCCAGTAGTATACAGGGCCGCACTGAAGCTTTCTTT.

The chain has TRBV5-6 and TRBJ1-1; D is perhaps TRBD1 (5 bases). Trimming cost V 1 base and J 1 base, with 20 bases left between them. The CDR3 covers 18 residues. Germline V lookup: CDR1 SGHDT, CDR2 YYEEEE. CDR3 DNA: TGTGCCAGCAGCTTGAATTTAGGGGCCTTCACTCAGAACACTGAAGCTTTCTTT. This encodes CASSLNLGAFTQNTEAFF.

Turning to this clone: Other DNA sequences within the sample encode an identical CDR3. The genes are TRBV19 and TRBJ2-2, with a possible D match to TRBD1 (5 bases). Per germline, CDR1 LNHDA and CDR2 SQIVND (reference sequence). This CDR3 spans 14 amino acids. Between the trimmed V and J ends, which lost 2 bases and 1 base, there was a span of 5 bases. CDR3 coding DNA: TGTGCCAGTAGTATACAGGGGAACACCGGGGAGCTGTTTTTT. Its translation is CASSIQGNTGELFF.

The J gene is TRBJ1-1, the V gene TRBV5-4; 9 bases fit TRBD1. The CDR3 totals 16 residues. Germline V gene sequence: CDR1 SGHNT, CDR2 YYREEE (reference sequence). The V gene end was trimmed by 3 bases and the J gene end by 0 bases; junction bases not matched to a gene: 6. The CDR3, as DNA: TGTGCCAGCAGCTCCACAGGGGGCGCAATGAACACTGAAGCTTTCTTT. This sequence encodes CASSSTGGAMNTEAFF.

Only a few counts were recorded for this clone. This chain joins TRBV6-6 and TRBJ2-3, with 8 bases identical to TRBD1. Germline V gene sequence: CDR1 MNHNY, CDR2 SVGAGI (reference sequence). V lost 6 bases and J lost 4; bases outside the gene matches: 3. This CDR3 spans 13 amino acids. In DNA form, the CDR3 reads TGTGCCAGCAGGCCACAGGGGGCAGATACGCAGTATTTT. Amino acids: CASRPQGADTQYF.

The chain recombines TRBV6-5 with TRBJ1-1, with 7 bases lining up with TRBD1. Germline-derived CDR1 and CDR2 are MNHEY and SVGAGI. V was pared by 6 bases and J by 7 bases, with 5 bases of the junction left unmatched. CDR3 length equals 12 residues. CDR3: CASRTDRVEAFF. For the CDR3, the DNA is TGTGCCAGCAGGACTGACAGGGTTGAAGCTTTCTTT.